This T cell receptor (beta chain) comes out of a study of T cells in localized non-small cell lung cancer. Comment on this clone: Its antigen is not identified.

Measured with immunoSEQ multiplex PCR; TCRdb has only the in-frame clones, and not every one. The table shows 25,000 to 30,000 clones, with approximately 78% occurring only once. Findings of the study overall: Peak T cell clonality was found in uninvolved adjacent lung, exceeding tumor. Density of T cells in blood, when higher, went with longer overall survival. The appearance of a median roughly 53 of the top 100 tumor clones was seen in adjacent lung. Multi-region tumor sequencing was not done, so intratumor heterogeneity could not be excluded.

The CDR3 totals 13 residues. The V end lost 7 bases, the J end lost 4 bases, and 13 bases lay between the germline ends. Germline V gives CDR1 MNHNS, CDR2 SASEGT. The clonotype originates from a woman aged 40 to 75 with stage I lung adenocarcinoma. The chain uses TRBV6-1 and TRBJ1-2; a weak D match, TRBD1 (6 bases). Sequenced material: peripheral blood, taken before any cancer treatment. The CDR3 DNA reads TGTGCCAGCACCCTAGACAGGCCCTATGGCTACACCTTC. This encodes CASTLDRPYGYTF.